This paragraph reports one T cell receptor (beta chain). What it binds is not known. Per the germline V gene, CDR1 is SGHRS and CDR2 is YFSETQ. This CDR3 has 13 residues. The germline V and J ends were trimmed by 0 bases and 4 bases, with 7 bases remaining between them. These data originate in a study of cytomegalovirus exposure and HLA in healthy donors. Study-wide findings and caveats: Many donors carried some public TCRs, although rarity characterized most TCR sequences. Information on immune exposure was restricted to one variable (CMV serostatus). Per a later analysis, 15,000 to 20,000 TCR beta sequences showed association with HLA alleles at 0.05 false discovery rate. For TCR beta chains, V- and J-gene trimming was later linked to a missense DCLRE1C variant.

Amplification used 60 Vbeta primers and 13 Jbeta primers. Data came from immunoSEQ multiplex PCR; TCRdb stores just in-frame clones and leaves some out. The table has about 130,000 clones, 77% seen once; the top ten hold approximately 4.2%. The clonotype originates from a male donor in good health and CMV-seropositive. The source material was PBMCs. This chain joins TRBV5-1 and TRBJ1-1; D is unclear. Here the CDR3 DNA reads TGCGCCAGCAGCTTGGAAGGGAGCACTGAAGCTTTCTTT. It yields the protein CASSLEGSTEAFF.